These 17 T cell receptor beta chains were all obtained from the same sample, sequenced in a study of PD-L1 blockade in urothelial cancer. Method: immunoSEQ multiplex PCR; TCRdb's copy keeps in-frame clones and lacks some. The sample has tens of thousands of clones, 85% to 90% seen once; the top ten hold approximately 5%. Time point described: pretreatment peripheral blood. The starting material was PBMCs, obtained around atezolizumab (anti-PD-L1) treatment. These receptors all come from a man aged 65 to 85 with urothelial cancer.

The chain carries TRBV27 and TRBJ1-4, with 8 bases aligning to TRBD1. Germline V gives CDR1 MNHEY, CDR2 SMNVEV (reference sequence). This CDR3 has 14 amino acids. The ends lost 3 bases at V and 8 bases at J; junction bases unmatched: 5. DNA for the CDR3: TGTGCCAGCAGTTTTGCAGGGGGCAACGAAAAACTGTTTTTT. It yields the protein CASSFAGGNEKLFF.

The chain carries TRBV30 and TRBJ2-7, with 7 positions matching TRBD2. CDR1 is GTSNPN and CDR2 is SVGIG in the germline V gene (reference sequence). CDR3 length equals 14 residues. Losses at the gene ends were 3 bases for V and 3 bases for J; bases not matched to a gene: 8. Here the CDR3 reads CAWRVGRGIYEQYF. CDR3 DNA sequence: TGTGCCTGGAGAGTCGGGCGGGGGATCTACGAGCAGTACTTC.

V and J are TRBV5-4 and TRBJ2-1; TRBD1 aligns across 7 bases. The germline V gene has CDR1 SGHNT and CDR2 YYREEE (reference sequence). This CDR3 contains 16 residues. The J segment lost 0 bases and the V segment lost 2 bases, leaving 5 bases of the junction unmatched. The CDR3 DNA sequence: TGTGCCAGCAGCTTAAAGAGGGGGCTCTCCTACAATGAGCAGTTCTTC. Its translation: CASSLKRGLSYNEQFF.

CDR3 DNA sequence: TGTGCCAGCAGCGGGGGACTAGCGGGAGAGAGGTACGAGCAGTACTTC. Encoded protein: CASSGGLAGERYEQYF. This chain uses TRBV7-9 with TRBJ2-7; 14 nucleotides line up with TRBD2. Germline assignment: CDR1 SEHNR and CDR2 FQNEAQ (reference sequence). The CDR3 is 16 residues long. J was trimmed by 4 bases and V by 5 bases; bases with no gene match: 7. Full variable domain (remainder filled in from reference TRBV7-9 and TRBJ2-7): DTGVSQNPRHKITKRGQNVTFRCDPISEHNRLYWYRQTLGQGPEFLTYFQNEAQLEKSRLLSDRFSAERPKGSFSTLEIQRTEQGDSAMYLCASSGGLAGERYEQYFGPGTRLTVT.

The V and J genes are TRBV5-4 and TRBJ1-1; D uncertain. The V and J ends lost 4 bases and 1 base respectively, with 17 bases between them. This CDR3 comprises 16 residues. Germline V CDR1 and CDR2: SGHNT, YYREEE (reference sequence). CDR3 sequence (DNA): TGTGCCAGCAGCCCTGGACGTAGGGAGACGAACACTGAAGCTTTCTTT. Protein product: CASSPGRRETNTEAFF. The complete variable domain, with remaining parts taken from reference TRBV5-4 and TRBJ1-1, reads ETGVTQSPTHLIKTRGQQVTLRCSSQSGHNTVSWYQQALGQGPQFIFQYYREEENGRGNFPPRFSGLQFPNYSSELNVNALELDDSALYLCASSPGRRETNTEAFFGQGTRLTVV.

The chain links TRBV9 to TRBJ2-2; D is perhaps TRBD1 (6 bases). This CDR3 is built from 15 residues. The germline gives CDR1 SGDLS, CDR2 YYNGEE. V lost 0 bases and J 5 bases, leaving 11 bases between the germline ends. This CDR3 is CASSVVQGGTGELFF. CDR3 DNA: TGTGCCAGCAGCGTAGTACAGGGCGGGACCGGGGAGCTGTTTTTT.

J is TRBJ2-1 and V is TRBV5-5, with 9 bases lining up with TRBD1. V lost 0 bases and J lost 5; bases outside the gene matches: 9. This CDR3 region has 17 residues. Germline CDR1 SGHKS, CDR2 YYEKEE (reference sequence). The DNA for the CDR3 is TGTGCCAGCAGCTTGGTAGCGTCGGGACAGGGTAACAATGAGCAGTTCTTC. This encodes CASSLVASGQGNNEQFF.

This clone was counted a few times. The V gene is TRBV6-5, the J gene TRBJ2-1; no firm D call. Trimming took 7 bases from V and 4 from J, leaving 14 bases between them. Germline V gene data show CDR1 as MNHEY and CDR2 as SVGAGI. CDR3 length: 14 residues. The CDR3 loop is CASKNTNQYNEQFF. CDR3 sequence (DNA): TGTGCCAGCAAGAACACCAACCAATACAATGAGCAGTTCTTC.

V and J are TRBV9 and TRBJ2-5, with D possibly matching TRBD2 (5 bases). The CDR3 sequence is 16 residues long. Germline CDR1 reads SGDLS; CDR2 reads YYNGEE. Trimming removed 4 bases from V and 1 base from J, with 17 bases in between. CDR3 nucleotides: TGTGCCAGCAGCTCCCACCTCGGGGTAGGCCAAGAGACCCAGTACTTC. It encodes CASSSHLGVGQETQYF. The whole variable domain, remainder taken from reference TRBV9 and TRBJ2-5, is DSGVTQTPKHLITATGQRVTLRCSPRSGDLSVYWYQQSLDQGLQFLIQYYNGEERAKGNILERFSAQQFPDLHSELNLSSLELGDSALYFCASSSHLGVGQETQYFGPGTRLLVL.

The chain uses TRBV9 and TRBJ2-2, with a possible D match to TRBD2 (5 bases). V dropped 0 bases and J dropped 0 bases, with 12 bases sitting between them. The CDR3 consists of 17 residues. Germline CDR1 and CDR2: SGDLS and YYNGEE. The CDR3 region is CASSVVGSGANTGELFF. The CDR3 DNA reads as TGTGCCAGCAGCGTAGTGGGGAGTGGAGCGAACACCGGGGAGCTGTTTTTT.

The rearrangement uses TRBV7-9 and TRBJ2-3; 7 bases are shared with TRBD2. V lost 5 bases and J lost 0; bases outside the gene matches: 14. Germline CDR1 SEHNR, CDR2 FQNEAQ (reference sequence). The CDR3 sequence is 18 residues long. The CDR3 sequence is CASSPRGGRRTSTDTQYF. Written as DNA, the CDR3 is TGTGCCAGCAGCCCCCGGGGAGGGAGGCGAACTAGCACAGATACGCAGTATTTT.

The chain uses TRBV6-1 and TRBJ2-7; 10 bases are shared with TRBD1. V was pared by 6 bases and J by 1 base, with 3 bases of the junction left unmatched. CDR1 MNHNS and CDR2 SASEGT come from the germline V gene. The CDR3 totals 14 residues. CDR3 DNA: TGTGCCAGCAGAGGGACAGGGGTGTCCTACGAGCAGTACTTC. Translation gives CASRGTGVSYEQYF.

This clone was seen more than once but under ten times. The CDR3: CASSLATSRGETQYF. CDR3 DNA sequence: TGTGCCAGCAGCTTGGCCACATCTCGCGGGGAGACCCAGTACTTC. The rearrangement links TRBV5-4 to TRBJ2-5, with D possibly TRBD2 on 5 matching bases. V lost 0 bases, J lost 5 bases, and 14 bases lay in between. CDR3 size: 15 residues. Germline values: CDR1 SGHNT, CDR2 YYREEE (reference sequence). Variable domain in full (rest from reference TRBV5-4 and TRBJ2-5): ETGVTQSPTHLIKTRGQQVTLRCSSQSGHNTVSWYQQALGQGPQFIFQYYREEENGRGNFPPRFSGLQFPNYSSELNVNALELDDSALYLCASSLATSRGETQYFGPGTRLLVL.

V usage is TRBV5-4 and J usage is TRBJ2-5; the D gene is possibly TRBD2 (6 bases). This CDR3 spans 14 amino acids. The germline V gene encodes CDR1 SGHNT and CDR2 YYREEE (reference sequence). The ends were cut back, 6 bases at V and 4 bases at J, with 16 bases in the middle. The CDR3 region is CASTNLRETETQYF. The CDR3 DNA reads as TGTGCCAGCACAAATCTACGGGAGACAGAGACCCAGTACTTC.

V gene TRBV30 combines with J gene TRBJ1-2; D is unresolved. Germline V gene data show CDR1 as GTSNPN and CDR2 as SVGIG (reference sequence). V shed 2 bases and J shed 4 bases, with 8 bases lying between them. The CDR3 runs to 12 residues. CDR3 nucleotide sequence: TGTGCCTGGAGTTTAGGGAGCTATGGCTACACCTTC. It encodes CAWSLGSYGYTF.

The chain links TRBV9 to TRBJ2-3; 7 bases line up with TRBD1. The CDR3 is 16 residues long. The V gene end was trimmed by 5 bases and the J gene end by 2 bases; junction bases not matched to a gene: 11. Germline CDR1 is SGDLS and CDR2 is YYNGEE. CDR3: CASSLTPGQNTDTQYF. The CDR3 DNA sequence: TGTGCCAGCAGTCTTACTCCGGGACAGAACACAGATACGCAGTATTTT.

The V gene is TRBV7-3, the J gene TRBJ1-1; a weak D match, TRBD1 (6 bases). Trimming took 9 bases from V and 0 from J, leaving 17 bases between them. This CDR3 comprises 15 residues. Germline V gives CDR1 SGHTA, CDR2 FQGTGA. The CDR3 nucleotides are TGTGCCAGTCATCCTACAGGGCCCATGAACACTGAAGCTTTCTTT. As protein: CASHPTGPMNTEAFF. Drawing the rest from reference TRBV7-3 and TRBJ1-1, the complete variable domain is GAGVSQTPSNKVTEKGKYVELRCDPISGHTALYWYRQSLGQGPEFLIYFQGTGAADDSGLPNDRFFAVRPEGSVSTLKIQRTERGDSAVYLCASHPTGPMNTEAFFGQGTRLTVV.